This TCR beta chain was sequenced in a study of OX40 agonist ivuxolimab in advanced cancers. Findings and caveats of the study: Expanded clones were, on average, more numerous among CD8+ T cells than CD4+.

Turning to this clone: Its antigen is still unknown.

Germline-derived CDR1 and CDR2 are SGHTA and FQGNSA. CDR3 length: 18 amino acids. V was pared by 1 base and J by 5 bases, with 13 bases of the junction left unmatched. Data came from immunoSEQ multiplex PCR; TCRdb stores just in-frame clones and leaves some out. Of fewer than 35,000 clones listed, about nine tenths were seen once; the top ten hold about 24%. The V and J genes are TRBV7-2 and TRBJ2-7; 11 bases are a match to TRBD2. This clonotype was obtained from an adult with an advanced solid tumor such as melanoma, head and neck, liver or kidney cancer. The sample in question was CD4+ or CD8+ T cells sorted from blood, obtained in a trial of the OX40 agonist ivuxolimab. This CDR3 is CASSLVWLAGGPWNEQYF. In DNA form, the CDR3 reads TGTGCCAGCAGCTTAGTGTGGTTAGCGGGAGGGCCTTGGAACGAGCAGTACTTC.